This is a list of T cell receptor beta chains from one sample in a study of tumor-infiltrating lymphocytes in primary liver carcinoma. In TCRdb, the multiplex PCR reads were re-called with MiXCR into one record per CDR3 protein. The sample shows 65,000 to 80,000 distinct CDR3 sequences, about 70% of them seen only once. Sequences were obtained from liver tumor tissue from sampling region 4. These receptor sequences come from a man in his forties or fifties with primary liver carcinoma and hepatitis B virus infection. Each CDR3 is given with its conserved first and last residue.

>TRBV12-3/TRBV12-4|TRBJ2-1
CASRLGQSYEQLF
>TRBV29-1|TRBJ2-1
CSVESQRSPYNGHFF
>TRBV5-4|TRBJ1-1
CASTYRVGGTEAFF
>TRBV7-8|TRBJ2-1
CAGTLRVEQFF
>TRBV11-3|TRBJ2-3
CVSSTSGGTDTQYF
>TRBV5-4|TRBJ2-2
CADSLATGELFF
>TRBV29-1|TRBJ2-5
CSVEISSQETQYF
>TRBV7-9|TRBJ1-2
CARSLSTNYSFAGYTF
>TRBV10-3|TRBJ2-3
CAISEQGGDTQYF
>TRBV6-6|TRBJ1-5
CASSYPRTGNSNQPQHF
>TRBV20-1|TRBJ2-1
CSARETASYNEQFF
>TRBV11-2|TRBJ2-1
CGSSSRPCGRIYKQFF
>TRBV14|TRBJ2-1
CASSQSGLRRRHNEQFF
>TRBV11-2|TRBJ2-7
CANSPGGYLQYF
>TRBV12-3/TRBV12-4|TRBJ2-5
CASMGSVAAPKETQYF
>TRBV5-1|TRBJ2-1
CASSSSSGRAEGEHFF
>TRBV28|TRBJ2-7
CVSSLDYNYEQYF
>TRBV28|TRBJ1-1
CASHSRGLNAEAFF
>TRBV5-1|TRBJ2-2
CASRPTGMNTGELFF
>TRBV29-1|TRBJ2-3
CSVRSSGHTDTHYF
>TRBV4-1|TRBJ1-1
CTSNQTLNLNTEAFF
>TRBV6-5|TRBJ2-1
CASSYSEGQQCF